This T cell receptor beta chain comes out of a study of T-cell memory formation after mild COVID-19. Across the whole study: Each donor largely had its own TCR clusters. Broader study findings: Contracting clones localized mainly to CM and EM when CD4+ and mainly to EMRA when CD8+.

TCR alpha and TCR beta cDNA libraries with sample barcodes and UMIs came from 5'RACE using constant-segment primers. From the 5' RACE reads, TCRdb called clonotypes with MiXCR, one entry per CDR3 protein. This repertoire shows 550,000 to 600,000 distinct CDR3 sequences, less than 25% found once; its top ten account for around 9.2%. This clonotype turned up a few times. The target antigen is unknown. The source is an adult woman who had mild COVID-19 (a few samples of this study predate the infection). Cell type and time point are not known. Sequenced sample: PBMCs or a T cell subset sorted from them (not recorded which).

The CDR3 nucleotides are TGTGCCAGTAGTATGCCTCGCAGAAGGTCTGGAAACACCATATATTTT. Protein: CASSMPRRRSGNTIYF. The V and J genes are TRBV19 and TRBJ1-3; D call uncertain. This CDR3 spans 16 amino acids. Trimming cost V 3 bases and J 1 base, with 13 bases left between them. CDR1 LNHDA and CDR2 SQIVND come from the germline V gene (reference sequence). Using reference TRBV19 and TRBJ1-3 for the parts outside the CDR3, the full variable domain is DGGITQSPKYLFRKEGQNVTLSCEQNLNHDAMYWYRQDPGQGLRLIYYSQIVNDFQKGDIAEGYSVSREKKESFPLTVTSAQKNPTAFYLCASSMPRRRSGNTIYFGEGSWLTVV.